This entry lists 25 T cell receptor beta chains sequenced from one sample in a study of identifying expanded T cells in peripheral blood. TCRdb's copy holds only in-frame clones and misses some; the assay was immunoSEQ multiplex PCR. Among roughly 92,000 clones listed, 88% were seen once. Specimen: blood. Every receptor here comes from a person aged 18-70 years in good health.

The chain has TRBV10-1 and TRBJ1-2, with a possible D match to TRBD1 (5 bases). Germline V gene lookup returns CDR1 WNHNN and CDR2 SYGVQD (reference sequence). The V and J ends lost 4 bases and 7 bases respectively, with 16 bases between them. CDR3 length: 14 residues. The DNA for the CDR3 is TGCGCCAGCAGTGCCGGGGGGAATCAGCGTGGCTACACCTTC. Residues: CASSAGGNQRGYTF.

The chain is built from TRBV29-1 and TRBJ1-2, with D possibly TRBD1 on 5 matching bases. CDR1 and CDR2 (germline): SQVTM, ANQGSEA. This CDR3 is built from 15 residues. V was clipped by 4 bases and J by 0 bases, with 15 bases between them. CDR3 sequence reads: CSVARRDLPNYGYTF. The CDR3 DNA sequence: TGCAGCGTTGCCAGACGGGACCTCCCTAACTATGGCTACACCTTC.

This sequence joins TRBV11-2 and TRBJ2-5; possibly TRBD2 for D (5 bases). Germline assignment: CDR1 SGHAT and CDR2 FQNNGV. The length of the CDR3 is 15 residues. Trimming removed 1 base from V and 2 bases from J, with 11 bases in between. CDR3 DNA sequence: TGTGCCAGCAGCTTAGCGGGTCGGGAACAAGAGACCCAGTACTTC. Protein product: CASSLAGREQETQYF. Looking up the rest from reference TRBV11-2 and TRBJ2-5 gives the full variable domain: EAGVAQSPRYKIIEKRQSVAFWCNPISGHATLYWYQQILGQGPKLLIQFQNNGVVDDSQLPKDRFSAERLKGVDSTLKIQPAKLEDSAVYLCASSLAGREQETQYFGPGTRLLVL.

The V and J genes are TRBV13 and TRBJ2-1; no clear D. Trimming stripped 4 bases from V and 0 bases from J, with 13 bases between. The CDR3 is made up of 16 amino acids. Germline V gives CDR1 PRHDT, CDR2 FYEKMQ (reference sequence). The CDR3 spells CASSWRWATSYNEQFF. CDR3 nucleotide sequence: TGTGCCAGCAGCTGGCGTTGGGCTACCTCCTACAATGAGCAGTTCTTC.

This chain links TRBV5-4 with TRBJ1-1; D remains unclear. Trimming cost V 2 bases and J 8 bases, with 13 bases left between them. The CDR3 length is 13 residues. Germline CDR1 reads SGHNT; CDR2 reads YYREEE (reference sequence). The CDR3 region is CASSFMNRDEAFF. The CDR3 region has the DNA TGTGCCAGCAGCTTCATGAATAGAGACGAAGCTTTCTTT.

This clone has more than one count but fewer than ten. A read error is likely here: a far larger clone is one base away. The rearrangement joins TRBV6-4 to TRBJ2-2; the D is unclear. Germline CDR1 MRHNA, CDR2 SNTAGT. The CDR3 runs 17 residues. V was trimmed by 3 bases and J by 0 bases, leaving 14 bases between them. CDR3 loop: CASSELAQPPNTGELFF. CDR3 bases: TGTGCCAGCAGTGAGCTTGCACAGCCCCCGAACACCGGGGAGCTGTTTTTT.

This clone was seen just once. The CDR3 is CASSAGLAGGPVNTGELFF. In DNA form, the CDR3 reads TGTGCCAGCAGCGCGGGACTAGCGGGGGGGCCTGTAAACACCGGGGAGCTGTTTTTT. The J gene is TRBJ2-2, the V gene TRBV4-2, with 16 bases aligning to TRBD2. CDR1 is LGHNA and CDR2 is YNFKEQ in the germline V gene. CDR3 size: 19 residues. V lost 5 bases to trimming and J lost 2 bases; unmatched junction nucleotides: 8.

The gene calls are TRBV5-6 and TRBJ1-2; TRBD1 aligns across 10 bases. Germline values: CDR1 SGHDT, CDR2 YYEEEE. After removal of 4 bases from V and 5 bases from J, the junction contained 8 bases not matched to a gene. This CDR3 is 15 amino acids long. In DNA form, the CDR3 reads TGTGCCAGCAGCCCTGGGACAGGGGTACTGTATGGCTACACCTTC. Protein: CASSPGTGVLYGYTF.

The gene calls are TRBV27 and TRBJ2-6; 7 bases fit TRBD1. Germline CDR1 and CDR2: MNHEY and SMNVEV (reference sequence). The CDR3 length is 17 residues. Losses at the gene ends were 2 bases for V and 4 bases for J; bases not matched to a gene: 8. CDR3 sequence reads: CASSLIGIGGGANVLTF. Here the CDR3 DNA reads TGTGCCAGCAGTTTAATTGGTATAGGGGGCGGGGCCAACGTCCTGACTTTC.

The J gene is TRBJ1-6, the V gene TRBV5-1; D remains unclear. In germline, CDR1 is SGHRS, CDR2 YFSETQ. Trimming stripped 0 bases from V and 7 bases from J, with 5 bases between. This CDR3 is 13 amino acids long. Here the CDR3 reads CASSLEVNSPLHF. The CDR3, as DNA: TGCGCCAGCAGCTTGGAAGTGAATTCACCCCTCCACTTT.

The chain is built from TRBV4-3 and TRBJ2-7, with D tentatively TRBD2 (6 bases). There are 15 residues in the CDR3. V dropped 2 bases and J dropped 2 bases, with 13 bases sitting between them. The germline CDR1 and CDR2 sequences are LGHNA and YSLEER. The CDR3 here is CASSQLRAGTYEQYF. In DNA form, the CDR3 reads TGCGCCAGCAGCCAACTTAGGGCGGGGACCTACGAGCAGTACTTC.

V is TRBV6-6 and J is TRBJ2-6; no clear D gene. CDR3 length: 15 residues. Trimming took 10 bases from V and 2 from J, leaving 15 bases between them. Germline CDR1 MNHNY, CDR2 SVGAGI (reference sequence). For the CDR3, the DNA is TGTGCCACCAGGTCGTCAGCGCCTGGGGCCAACGTCCTGACTTTC. Protein sequence: CATRSSAPGANVLTF.

This clone was recorded once. This rearrangement joins TRBV15 to TRBJ2-2; D is unclear. This CDR3 contains 12 residues. The V gene lost 1 base and the J gene lost 6 bases, with 3 bases spanning the gap. Germline values: CDR1 LNHNV, CDR2 YYDKDF (reference sequence). The DNA for the CDR3 is TGTGCCACCAGCAGAGGGGCCGGGGAGCTGTTTTTT. It translates to CATSRGAGELFF.

V is TRBV7-2 and J is TRBJ1-5; D remains ambiguous. The CDR3 is 14 residues long. The germline CDR1 and CDR2 sequences are SGHTA and FQGNSA. The V end was cut by 1 base, the J end by 7 bases, with 11 bases between. The CDR3 nucleotides are TGTGCCAGCAGCTTAGTGGGAGGGTCCCAGCCCCAGCATTTT. Its protein is CASSLVGGSQPQHF.

This chain joins TRBV2 and TRBJ1-1; the D gene is possibly TRBD1 (5 bases). Trimming cost V 6 bases and J 8 bases, with 16 bases left between them. Germline V CDR1 and CDR2: SNHLY, FYNNEI. The CDR3 extends over 13 amino acids. The DNA of the CDR3 is TGTGCCAGCAGGGACGACAGACAGCCAGAAGCTTTCTTT. Its protein is CASRDDRQPEAFF.

The chain recombines TRBV7-7 with TRBJ1-4; TRBD1 matches at 8 bases. CDR1 SSHAT and CDR2 FNYEAQ come from the germline V gene (reference sequence). The CDR3 covers 18 residues. The J segment lost 0 bases and the V segment lost 5 bases, leaving 11 bases of the junction unmatched. CDR3 in DNA: TGTGCCAGCAGCCTCAGGGGGCCGGGACTCCCAACTAATGAAAAACTGTTTTTT. Translated: CASSLRGPGLPTNEKLFF.

The V gene is TRBV30, the J gene TRBJ1-1; D not certain. Germline CDR1 reads GTSNPN; CDR2 reads SVGIG (reference sequence). Trimming stripped 2 bases from V and 6 bases from J, with 7 bases between. The CDR3 is made up of 11 amino acids. This chain's CDR3 is CAWSSGPEAFF. The CDR3 nucleotides read TGTGCCTGGAGTTCCGGACCTGAAGCTTTCTTT.

In the case of this clone: This CDR3 is also generated by other DNA sequences in the sample. The CDR3 sequence is CASSPQGGADEQFF. CDR3 nucleotides: TGCGCCAGCAGCCCTCAGGGGGGGGCGGATGAGCAGTTCTTC. V is TRBV4-3 and J is TRBJ2-1; tentatively, D is TRBD1 or TRBD2 (7 bases each). This CDR3 comprises 14 residues. The V gene lost 4 bases and the J gene lost 8 bases, with 15 bases spanning the gap. The germline V gene has CDR1 LGHNA and CDR2 YSLEER.

This chain links TRBV18 with TRBJ1-3; D not resolved. The CDR3 runs 14 residues. Trimming shortened V by 8 bases and J by 0 bases, and 11 bases separated the two germline ends. CDR1 is KGHSH, CDR2 LQKENI, per germline. The CDR3 DNA sequence: TGTGCCAGCCTGGGCCTCCTCTCTGGAAACACCATATATTTT. Encoded protein: CASLGLLSGNTIYF.

This clone was detected only a few times. The chain recombines TRBV29-1 with TRBJ2-1, with D tentatively TRBD1 (6 bases). The CDR3 is 15 residues long. V was pared by 6 bases and J by 3 bases, with 18 bases between. Germline CDR1 SQVTM, CDR2 ANQGSEA. The CDR3 spells CSVASRSRGYNEQFF. Here the CDR3 DNA reads TGCAGCGTCGCGAGCCGCTCCAGGGGCTACAATGAGCAGTTCTTC.

The V and J genes are TRBV7-9 and TRBJ2-1; 12 bases match TRBD2. Trimming removed 5 bases from V and 6 bases from J; junction bases left unmatched: 8. Germline values: CDR1 SEHNR, CDR2 FQNEAQ (reference sequence). The CDR3 is 16 amino acids. The chain's CDR3 is CASSPYGLAGSNEQFF. For the CDR3, the DNA is TGTGCCAGCAGCCCGTACGGACTAGCGGGGAGCAATGAGCAGTTCTTC.

J is TRBJ1-6 and V is TRBV5-4, with D possibly matching TRBD1 (5 bases). Trimming cost V 5 bases and J 6 bases, with 12 bases left between them. CDR3 length equals 14 residues. Germline CDR1 reads SGHNT; CDR2 reads YYREEE (reference sequence). CDR3 residues: CASRLGTINSPLHF. The CDR3 bases are TGTGCCAGCAGGCTCGGGACCATTAATTCACCCCTCCACTTT.

The genes are TRBV6-5 and TRBJ1-1; TRBD1 matches 7 bases. Germline lookup yields CDR1 MNHEY and CDR2 SVGAGI. V lost 5 bases and J lost 1; bases outside the gene matches: 4. CDR3 length equals 14 residues. The CDR3 coding sequence is TGTGCCAGCAGTCCGACAGGGAGGAACACTGAAGCTTTCTTT. This codes for CASSPTGRNTEAFF.

The J gene is TRBJ2-3, the V gene TRBV7-6, with 9 positions matching TRBD2. This CDR3 spans 16 amino acids. Germline values: CDR1 SGHVS, CDR2 FNYEAQ. The V segment lost 5 bases and the J segment 1 base; nucleotides outside the gene matches: 7. The CDR3 DNA is TGTGCCAGCAGCCGAGTTAGCGGGGGCCGCACAGATACGCAGTATTTT. Residues: CASSRVSGGRTDTQYF.

The V gene is TRBV30, the J gene TRBJ2-5; TRBD1 might be the D (5 bases). V was shortened by 0 bases and J by 1 base, with 6 bases between the two germline ends. Germline assignment: CDR1 GTSNPN and CDR2 SVGIG (reference sequence). This CDR3 has 13 residues. CDR3 loop: CAWSVDSQETQYF. For the CDR3, the DNA is TGTGCCTGGAGTGTAGACAGCCAAGAGACCCAGTACTTC.